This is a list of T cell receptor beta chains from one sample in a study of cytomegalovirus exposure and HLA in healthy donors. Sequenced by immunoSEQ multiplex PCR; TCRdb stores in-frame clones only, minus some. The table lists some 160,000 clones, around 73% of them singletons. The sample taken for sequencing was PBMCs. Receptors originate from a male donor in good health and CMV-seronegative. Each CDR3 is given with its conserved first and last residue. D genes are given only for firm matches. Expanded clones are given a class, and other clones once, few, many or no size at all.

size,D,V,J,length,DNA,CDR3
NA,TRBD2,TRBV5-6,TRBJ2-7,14,TGTGCCAGCAGCTCGACTAGCGGGGAAAACGAGCAGTACTTC,CASSSTSGENEQYF
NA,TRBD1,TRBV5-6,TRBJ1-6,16,TGTGCCAGCAGCCCACCGGGACAGGGAAATAATTCACCCCTCCACTTT,CASSPPGQGNNSPLHF
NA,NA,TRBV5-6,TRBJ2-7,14,TGTGCCAGCAGCTTGGCGTCGGGGGCCTACGAGCAGTACTTC,CASSLASGAYEQYF
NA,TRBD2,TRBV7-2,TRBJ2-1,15,TGTGCCAGCAGCTTACTAGCGGGAGGACACAATGAGCAGTTCTTC,CASSLLAGGHNEQFF
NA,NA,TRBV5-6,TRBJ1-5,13,TGTGCCAGCAGTTCAGGGTACAATCAGCCCCAGCATTTT,CASSSGYNQPQHF
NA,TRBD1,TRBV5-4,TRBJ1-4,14,TGTGCCAGCAGCTGGGACAGTAATAATGAAAAACTGTTTTTT,CASSWDSNNEKLFF
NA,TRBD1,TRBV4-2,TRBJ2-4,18,TGTGCCAGCAGCCAAGGGGACAGGGACCCTTCGAGGGGAAACATTCAGTACTTC,CASSQGDRDPSRGNIQYF
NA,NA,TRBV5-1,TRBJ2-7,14,TGCGCCAGCAGCTTGGGACAGAAAGACTACGAGCAGTACTTC,CASSLGQKDYEQYF
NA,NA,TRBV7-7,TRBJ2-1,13,TGTGCCAGCAGCTTAGGAGTGGGAGGTGAGCAGTTCTTC,CASSLGVGGEQFF
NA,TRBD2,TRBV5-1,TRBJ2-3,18,TGCGCCAGCAGCTCTGGACTAGCGGGAGGTGGTGGCACAGATACGCAGTATTTT,CASSSGLAGGGGTDTQYF
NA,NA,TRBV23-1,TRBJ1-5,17,TGCGCCAGCAGTCAATGGGCAGGCCAGTATAGCAATCAGCCCCAGCATTTT,CASSQWAGQYSNQPQHF
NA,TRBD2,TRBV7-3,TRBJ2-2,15,TGTGCCAGCAGCTCCGGGACTAGGGTCACCGGGGAGCTGTTTTTT,CASSSGTRVTGELFF
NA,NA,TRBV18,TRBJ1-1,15,TGTGCCAGCTCACCACCCCGACAGAAAGACGATGAAGCTTTCTTT,CASSPPRQKDDEAFF
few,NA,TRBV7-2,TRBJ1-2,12,TGTGCCAGCAGCTTAGACAGGGTCGGCTACACCTTC,CASSLDRVGYTF
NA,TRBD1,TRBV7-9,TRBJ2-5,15,TGTGCCAGCAGCTTAGAGCCCGCACAGGGGGAGACCCAGTACTTC,CASSLEPAQGETQYF
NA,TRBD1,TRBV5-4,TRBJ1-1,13,TGTGCCAGCAGGGGACAGGGGAGCACTGAAGCTTTCTTT,CASRGQGSTEAFF
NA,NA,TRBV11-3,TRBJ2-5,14,TGTGCCAGCAGCTTAGATCCCAGCCAAGAGACCCAGTACTTC,CASSLDPSQETQYF
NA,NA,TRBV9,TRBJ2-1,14,TGTGCCAGCAGCGTAATTGGGGGGAGGAATGAGCAGTTCTTC,CASSVIGGRNEQFF
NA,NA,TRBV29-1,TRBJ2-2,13,TGCAGCGTTGACAGGGGGAACACCGGGGAGCTGTTTTTT,CSVDRGNTGELFF
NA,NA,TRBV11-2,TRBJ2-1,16,TGTGCCAGCAGCTTAGTCGGTCGGAGCTCCTACAATGAGCAGTTCTTC,CASSLVGRSSYNEQFF
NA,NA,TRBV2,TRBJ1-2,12,TGTGCCAGCAGTGATGAGGTCTATGGCTACACCTTC,CASSDEVYGYTF
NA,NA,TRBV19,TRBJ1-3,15,TGTGCCAGTAGTATAGGCGGGACCGTTCTGGACACCATATATTTT,CASSIGGTVLDTIYF
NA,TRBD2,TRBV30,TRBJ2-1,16,TGTGCCTGGAGTGTGGCGGGGGCGGGAGGGAGTTGGGAGCAGTTCTTC,CAWSVAGAGGSWEQFF
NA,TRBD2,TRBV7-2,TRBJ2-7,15,TGTGCCAGCAGCTGGAGACTAGCGGGGCGGGACGAGCAGTACTTC,CASSWRLAGRDEQYF
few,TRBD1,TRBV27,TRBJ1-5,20,TGTGCCAGCAGCCCATTCGGACAGGGGGCGGGGGGAGTAGTAAATCAGCCCCAGCATTTT,CASSPFGQGAGGVVNQPQHF
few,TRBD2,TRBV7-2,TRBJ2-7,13,TGTGCCAGCATCCTGGGGGGGGGCTACGAGCAGTACTTC,CASILGGGYEQYF
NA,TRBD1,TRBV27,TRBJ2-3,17,TGTGCCAGCAGTTCCACCGACAGGGGGGGTGGCACAGATACGCAGTATTTT,CASSSTDRGGGTDTQYF
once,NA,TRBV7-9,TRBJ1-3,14,TGTGCCAGCAGCCACGAGAGCTCTGGAAACACCATATATTTT,CASSHESSGNTIYF
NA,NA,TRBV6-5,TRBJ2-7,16,TGTGCCAGCAGTTACACTCCCCCCGCACGGTCCTACGAGCAGTACTTC,CASSYTPPARSYEQYF
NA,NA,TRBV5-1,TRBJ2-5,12,TGCGCCAGCAGCTTTACAGAGGAGACCCAGTACTTC,CASSFTEETQYF
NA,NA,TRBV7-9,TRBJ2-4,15,TGTGCCAGCAGCTTAGCGCAGGGAGCCAAAAACATTCAGTACTTC,CASSLAQGAKNIQYF
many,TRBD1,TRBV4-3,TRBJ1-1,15,TGCGCCAGCAGCAGCCGGGACAGCACGTCCACTGAAGCTTTCTTT,CASSSRDSTSTEAFF
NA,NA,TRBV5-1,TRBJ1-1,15,TGCGCCAGCAGCCGGGCTACCGGGGTGAACACTGAAGCTTTCTTT,CASSRATGVNTEAFF
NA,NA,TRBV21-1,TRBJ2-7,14,TGTGCCATTCTAGGGACGACAGGACCCTACGAGCAGTACTTC,CAILGTTGPYEQYF
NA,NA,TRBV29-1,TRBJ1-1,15,TGCAGCGTTGAGTCCGGGGGGCGGGTAAACACTGAAGCTTTCTTT,CSVESGGRVNTEAFF
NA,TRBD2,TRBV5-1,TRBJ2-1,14,TGCGCCAGCAGCTTTCAGGGAGGGTCCAATGAGCAGTTCTTC,CASSFQGGSNEQFF
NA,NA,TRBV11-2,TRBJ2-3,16,TGTGCCAGCAGCCTCAGGTGGCCCAAAAGCACAGATACGCAGTATTTT,CASSLRWPKSTDTQYF
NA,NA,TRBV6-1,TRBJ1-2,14,TGTGCCAGCATCGGGGGACGGGGAATGGATGGCTACACCTTC,CASIGGRGMDGYTF
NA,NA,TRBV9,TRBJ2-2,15,TGTGCCAGCAGCGTAGGAGTAGAGCCTACCGGGGAGCTGTTTTTT,CASSVGVEPTGELFF
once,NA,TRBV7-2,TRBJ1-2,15,TGTGCCAGCAGGGACCCGGGGGGGGGAAACTATGGCTACACCTTC,CASRDPGGGNYGYTF
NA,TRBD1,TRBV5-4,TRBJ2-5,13,TGTGCCAGCAGCTGGGACAGGGCAGAGACCCAGTACTTC,CASSWDRAETQYF